The 17 T cell receptor beta chains below all came from one sample that was sequenced in a study of blood T cells in healthy people across ages. A second 7 to 11 cycle PCR used barcoded and J-beta primers. Using its own MiXCR run on the 5' RACE reads, TCRdb lists one record per CDR3 protein. The data contain about a million distinct CDR3 sequences, about two fifths of them singletons. The sequencing input was blood. These receptors came from a man younger than 35 in good health.

This clonotype has just a few counts. This sequence joins TRBV20-1 and TRBJ1-2; D perhaps matches TRBD1 (6 bases). Germline CDR1 DFQATT, CDR2 SNEGSKA (reference sequence). The CDR3 is 12 residues long. V lost 3 bases and J 7 bases, leaving 12 bases between the germline ends. CDR3 in amino acids: CSASTGPSGYTF. CDR3 coding DNA: TGCAGTGCTAGCACAGGGCCTAGTGGCTACACCTTC.

The table lists this clonotype with a few counts. The gene calls are TRBV25-1 and TRBJ2-6; possibly TRBD1 for D (5 bases). The germline V gene has CDR1 MGHDK and CDR2 SYGVNS. Trimming pared 1 base from V and 0 bases from J, leaving 13 bases between. The CDR3 consists of 18 residues. The CDR3 nucleotides are TGTGCCAGCAGTGAATCCAGGGCCCAGAGCTCTGGGGCCAACGTCCTGACTTTC. Its translation is CASSESRAQSSGANVLTF.

This rearrangement joins TRBV4-2 to TRBJ2-7, with D unresolved. The CDR3 is 14 amino acids. V was clipped by 2 bases and J by 2 bases, with 10 bases between them. Per germline, CDR1 LGHNA and CDR2 YNFKEQ. The CDR3 coding sequence is TGTGCCAGCAGCCAACCGGACCTGACCTACGAGCAGTACTTC. Translation gives CASSQPDLTYEQYF.

The chain carries TRBV20-1 and TRBJ1-5, with D perhaps TRBD1 (5 bases). CDR1 is DFQATT, CDR2 SNEGSKA, per germline (reference sequence). This CDR3 has 15 residues. Trimming removed 5 bases from V and 5 bases from J, with 19 bases in between. This chain's CDR3 is CSAAGTQGWDQPQHF. DNA of the CDR3: TGCAGTGCTGCCGGGACTCAGGGTTGGGATCAGCCCCAGCATTTT.

The chain couples TRBV13 to TRBJ2-7; a possible D gene is TRBD1 (6 bases). V was shortened by 7 bases and J by 3 bases, with 16 bases between the two germline ends. The CDR3 consists of 14 residues. Germline loops: CDR1 PRHDT, CDR2 FYEKMQ (reference sequence). The CDR3 loop reads CASNRQALHYEQYF. The CDR3, as DNA: TGTGCCAGCAATAGACAGGCTCTCCACTACGAGCAGTACTTC.

The table lists this clonotype with a few counts. V gene TRBV9 combines with J gene TRBJ2-1; D unresolved. Germline V gives CDR1 SGDLS, CDR2 YYNGEE. The CDR3 spans 12 residues. V was clipped by 4 bases and J by 6 bases, with 8 bases between them. DNA of the CDR3: TGTGCCAGCAGCTCAACCCCCAATGAGCAGTTCTTC. It specifies CASSSTPNEQFF. The entire variable domain, with the rest obtained from reference TRBV9 and TRBJ2-1, is as follows: DSGVTQTPKHLITATGQRVTLRCSPRSGDLSVYWYQQSLDQGLQFLIQYYNGEERAKGNILERFSAQQFPDLHSELNLSSLELGDSALYFCASSSTPNEQFFGPGTRLTVL.

The chain carries TRBV20-1 and TRBJ1-5, with D perhaps matching TRBD1 (5 bases). V lost 0 bases, J lost 6 bases, and 21 bases lay in between. Germline lookup yields CDR1 DFQATT and CDR2 SNEGSKA (reference sequence). There are 17 residues in the CDR3. The DNA of the CDR3 is TGCAGTGCTAGAGAGAACGGGGATTGGGGCCCCAGTCAGCCCCAGCATTTT. It yields the protein CSARENGDWGPSQPQHF.

Written as DNA, the CDR3 is TGTGCCAGCTCCCAACCGACAGGGCTCGGCGACGGCTACACCTTC. Amino acid sequence: CASSQPTGLGDGYTF. This chain uses TRBV18 with TRBJ1-2; 7 bases line up with TRBD1. The V gene's germline CDR1 is KGHSH and CDR2 LQKENI. The CDR3 length is 15 residues. V dropped 6 bases and J dropped 8; count of bases not matched to a gene: 15.

Worth noting for this clonotype: One end of the junction fails to match germline, which may point to a read error. The chain combines TRBV7-9 with TRBJ1-2; D perhaps matches TRBD1 (6 bases). The CDR3 length is 18 residues. Germline CDR1 and CDR2: SEHNR and FQNEAQ (reference sequence). The CDR3 DNA is TGTGCCAGCAGCTTGCCTAAGACCGGGGTACAGGGTACCAGCGGCTACTCCTTC. Its translation is CASSLPKTGVQGTSGYSF.

V usage is TRBV14 and J usage is TRBJ2-2, with D maybe TRBD1 (6 bases). CDR1 SGHDN and CDR2 FVKESK come from the germline V gene. The CDR3 totals 13 residues. Trimming removed 4 bases at V and 7 bases at J, with 10 bases between. The CDR3 loop reads CASSPRQVGELFF. The DNA of the CDR3 is TGTGCCAGCAGCCCTCGACAGGTCGGGGAGCTGTTTTTT.

This clonotype showed up just once. Given a much more abundant clone one base away, this may be a read error. J is TRBJ2-3 and V is TRBV6-2 or TRBV6-3; D not resolved. Germline loops: CDR1 MNHEY, CDR2 SVGEGT. The CDR3 totals 13 residues. The CDR3 bases are TGTGCCAGCAGTTACTCTTTTACAGATACGCTGTATTTT. This translates into CASSYSFTDTLYF.

This clonotype was found a few times. The gene calls are TRBV27 and TRBJ2-1; 10 bases align to TRBD1. V trimming: 5 bases; J trimming: 9 bases; junction bases outside the gene matches: 7. The CDR3 runs 14 residues. Germline V gene lookup returns CDR1 MNHEY and CDR2 SMNVEV (reference sequence). This CDR3 reads CASSPGTGVGEQFF. CDR3 nucleotide sequence: TGTGCCAGCAGTCCCGGGACAGGGGTTGGTGAGCAGTTCTTC.

The V call is TRBV7-2, the J call TRBJ1-6; D is uncertain. The CDR3 length is 17 residues. Germline CDR1 is SGHTA and CDR2 is FQGNSA. Trimming left V 3 bases short and J 7 bases short, with 19 bases between. CDR3 protein: CASSFPESRAPNSPLHF. The CDR3 DNA sequence: TGTGCCAGCAGCTTCCCTGAGAGCCGAGCCCCGAATTCACCCCTCCACTTT.

This chain uses TRBV20-1 with TRBJ2-3, with a tentative D call TRBD2 (6 bases). CDR3 size: 15 residues. Germline lookup yields CDR1 DFQATT and CDR2 SNEGSKA (reference sequence). Trimming removed 6 bases from V and 2 bases from J, with 18 bases in between. CDR3 residues: CSARPRDGSTDTQYF. For the CDR3, the DNA is TGCAGTGCAAGGCCGCGGGACGGTTCCACAGATACGCAGTATTTT.

In its sample, this clonotype was seen a few times. V gene TRBV3-1 combines with J gene TRBJ1-1; the D is unclear. Germline CDR1 is LGHDT and CDR2 is YNNKEL (reference sequence). This CDR3 region has 14 residues. With 0 bases removed from V and 2 bases from J, the gap between germline ends came to 7 bases. The CDR3 region is CASSQEALNTEAFF. CDR3 sequence (DNA): TGTGCCAGCAGCCAAGAGGCCCTTAACACTGAAGCTTTCTTT.

As to this clonotype: An end of the junction does not agree with germline; a read error may underlie this. The V call is TRBV20-1, the J call TRBJ2-3, with 9 positions matching TRBD2. CDR3 length: 14 residues. Germline V gives CDR1 DFQATT, CDR2 SNEGSKA (reference sequence). Written as DNA, the CDR3 is TGCAGTGCCACATTAGCGGGGGTTAGAGATACGCGGTATTTT. Its translation is CSATLAGVRDTRYF.

The chain employs TRBV20-1 and TRBJ2-3, with D perhaps assigned TRBD1 or TRBD2 (5 bases each). Germline V gives CDR1 DFQATT, CDR2 SNEGSKA (reference sequence). This CDR3 spans 15 amino acids. V lost 2 bases and J lost 8, with 20 bases in between. This CDR3 reads CSARQTGPPWGTQYF. The CDR3 nucleotides are TGCAGTGCTAGACAGACGGGGCCGCCCTGGGGTACGCAGTATTTT.